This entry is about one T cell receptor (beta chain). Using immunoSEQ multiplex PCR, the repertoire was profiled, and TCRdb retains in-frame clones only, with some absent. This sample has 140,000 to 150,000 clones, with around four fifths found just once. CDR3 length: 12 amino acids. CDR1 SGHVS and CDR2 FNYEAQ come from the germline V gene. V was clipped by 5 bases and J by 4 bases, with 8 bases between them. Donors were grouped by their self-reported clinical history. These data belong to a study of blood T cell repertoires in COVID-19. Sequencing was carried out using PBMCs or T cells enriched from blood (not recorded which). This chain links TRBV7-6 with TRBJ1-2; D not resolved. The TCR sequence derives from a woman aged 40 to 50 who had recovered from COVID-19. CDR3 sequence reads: CASSNLAYGYTF. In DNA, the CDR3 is TGTGCCAGCAGCAATTTGGCCTATGGCTACACCTTC.